This T cell receptor (beta chain) was recovered during a study of cytomegalovirus exposure and HLA in healthy donors. This clone was recorded once. Its target is unknown. Overall study results and limits: Most CMV-associated TCR beta chains appeared HLA-restricted in a later analysis. Previously analyzed data showed that most TCR beta V segments were productive at a frequency of about 87% or about 30%. Immune exposure data for these donors was limited to CMV serostatus.

CDR1 and CDR2 (germline): SGHAT, FQNNGV. The CDR3 is 17 amino acids. V was pared by 1 base and J by 8 bases, with 15 bases of the junction left unmatched. The PCR had 60 Vbeta and 13 Jbeta primers. Sequenced by immunoSEQ multiplex PCR; TCRdb stores in-frame clones only, minus some. The data hold approximately 130,000 clones, with less than 90% observed a single time. The clonotype comes from a man aged 35 to 55 in good health and CMV-seronegative. This rearrangement joins TRBV11-2 to TRBJ1-2; 8 nucleotides line up with TRBD1. Source material: PBMCs. Here the CDR3 reads CASSLAPWGQGAGGYTF. Here the CDR3 DNA reads TGTGCCAGCAGCTTAGCCCCGTGGGGGCAGGGGGCGGGCGGCTACACCTTC. Full variable domain (remainder filled in from reference TRBV11-2 and TRBJ1-2): EAGVAQSPRYKIIEKRQSVAFWCNPISGHATLYWYQQILGQGPKLLIQFQNNGVVDDSQLPKDRFSAERLKGVDSTLKIQPAKLEDSAVYLCASSLAPWGQGAGGYTFGSGTRLTVV.